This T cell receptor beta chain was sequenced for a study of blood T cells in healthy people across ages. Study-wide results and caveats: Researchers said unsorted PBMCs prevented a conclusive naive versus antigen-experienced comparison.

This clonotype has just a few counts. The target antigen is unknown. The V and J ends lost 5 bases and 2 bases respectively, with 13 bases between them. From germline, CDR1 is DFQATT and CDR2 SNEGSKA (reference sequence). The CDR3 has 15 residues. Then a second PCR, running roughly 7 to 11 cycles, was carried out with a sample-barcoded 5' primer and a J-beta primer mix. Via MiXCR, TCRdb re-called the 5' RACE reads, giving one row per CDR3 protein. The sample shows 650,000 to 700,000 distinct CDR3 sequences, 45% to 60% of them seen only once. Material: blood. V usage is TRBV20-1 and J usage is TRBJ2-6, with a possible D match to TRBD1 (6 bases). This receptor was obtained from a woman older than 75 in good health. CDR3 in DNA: TGCAGTGCTCCCCGACAGGTCACTGGGGCCAACGTCCTGACTTTC. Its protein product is CSAPRQVTGANVLTF.